One and the same sample provided the 22 T cell receptor beta chains below, sequenced in a study of shared clonotypes between healthy human individuals (dated by TCRdb to 2018 to 2020). Library prep was done by the immunoSEQ multiplex PCR assay. Here the immuneACCESS table is served through TCRdb, limited to in-frame sequences with V and J called. Missing clones are a known gap in these copies; in checked studies unresolved V genes cover under half, and the rest lacks a known reason. The sample has more than 90,000 clones on record, under 70% of them singletons. The ten largest account for less than 55% of the sample. Sequenced input: memory CD8+ T cells sorted from blood. This sample's cell subset or site label indicates: CD45RO+ cells pooled with CCR7-negative TemRA cells. The receptors here all came from a man aged 25 to 40 in good health.

A few counts support this clone. The V and J genes are TRBV9 and TRBJ2-2; the D is unclear. This CDR3 contains 12 residues. The V and J ends lost 2 bases and 3 bases respectively, with 2 bases between them. Germline CDR1 and CDR2: SGDLS and YYNGEE. In DNA, the CDR3 is TGTGCCAGCAGCGTGGACACCGGGGAGCTGTTTTTT. Translated, it gives CASSVDTGELFF. The variable domain in full, with the rest retrieved from reference TRBV9 and TRBJ2-2, is DSGVTQTPKHLITATGQRVTLRCSPRSGDLSVYWYQQSLDQGLQFLIQYYNGEERAKGNILERFSAQQFPDLHSELNLSSLELGDSALYFCASSVDTGELFFGEGSRLTVL.

A single count supports this clone. The genes are TRBV14 and TRBJ2-3; TRBD2 is a possible D gene (6 bases). The V and J ends lost 4 bases and 6 bases respectively, with 11 bases between them. This CDR3 is built from 13 residues. From germline, CDR1 is SGHDN and CDR2 FVKESK. The chain's CDR3 is CASSLGAGDTQYF. The CDR3 DNA follows: TGTGCCAGCAGCCTCGGCGCGGGGGATACGCAGTATTTT. Supplemented by reference TRBV14 and TRBJ2-3, the full variable domain reads EAGVTQFPSHSVIEKGQTVTLRCDPISGHDNLYWYRRVMGKEIKFLLHFVKESKQDESGMPNNRFLAERTGGTYSTLKVQPAELEDSGVYFCASSLGAGDTQYFGPGTRLTVL.

The CDR3 DNA is TGTGCCAGCAGTTACACGTTAGGGGACATCCAGTACTTC. Amino acids: CASSYTLGDIQYF. The rearrangement uses TRBV6-5 and TRBJ2-7; TRBD1 is a possible D gene (6 bases). The CDR3 runs to 13 residues. Trimming removed 2 bases at V and 10 bases at J, with 15 bases between. Germline V lookup: CDR1 MNHEY, CDR2 SVGAGI.

This sequence joins TRBV2 and TRBJ2-5; 7 bases align to TRBD2. CDR1 and CDR2 from the germline V gene are SNHLY and FYNNEI. This CDR3 contains 15 residues. J lost 2 bases, V lost 1 base, and 4 bases had no gene match. CDR3 loop: CASSEEREPQETQYF. As DNA, the CDR3 is TGTGCCAGCAGTGAAGAGCGGGAACCTCAAGAGACCCAGTACTTC.

This chain connects TRBV27 to TRBJ2-7; no clear D. Germline V gene lookup returns CDR1 MNHEY and CDR2 SMNVEV (reference sequence). V gave up 8 bases and J gave up 0 bases, with 14 bases separating them. The CDR3 length is 14 residues. This CDR3 is CASAQDGGSYEQYF. The CDR3 nucleotides read TGTGCCAGCGCCCAGGACGGCGGCTCCTACGAGCAGTACTTC.

This clone was picked up one time. The V call is TRBV29-1, the J call TRBJ1-5; TRBD1 is a possible D gene (6 bases). The CDR3 consists of 13 residues. CDR1 is SQVTM and CDR2 is ANQGSEA in the germline V gene. V lost 6 bases and J lost 7, with 16 bases in between. The CDR3 loop reads CSVGGAKWQPQHF. In DNA, the CDR3 is TGCAGCGTGGGGGGGGCTAAGTGGCAGCCCCAGCATTTT.

V is TRBV19 and J is TRBJ2-3, with D unclear. Germline-derived CDR1 and CDR2 are LNHDA and SQIVND (reference sequence). With 1 base removed from V and 4 bases from J, the gap between germline ends came to 9 bases. This CDR3 contains 14 residues. In DNA, the CDR3 is TGTGCCAGTAGTATAGGTGACGGAGCAGATACGCAGTATTTT. This sequence encodes CASSIGDGADTQYF.

J is TRBJ2-7 and V is TRBV4-3, with D unclear. In germline, CDR1 is LGHNA, CDR2 YSLEER. The CDR3 has 15 amino acids. V was cut by 0 bases and J by 2 bases, with 11 bases left in between. The CDR3 sequence is CASSQDPQVTYEQYF. In DNA, the CDR3 is TGCGCCAGCAGCCAAGATCCCCAGGTTACCTACGAGCAGTACTTC.

V and J are TRBV16 and TRBJ2-7; D remains unclear. Germline CDR1 KGHSY, CDR2 FQNENV. The V gene lost 2 bases and the J gene lost 0 bases, with 2 bases spanning the gap. There are 12 residues in the CDR3. CDR3 region: CASSQSSYEQYF. The CDR3 region has the DNA TGTGCCAGCAGCCAAAGCTCCTACGAGCAGTACTTC. Using reference TRBV16 and TRBJ2-7 for the parts outside the CDR3, the full variable domain is GEEVAQTPKHLVRGEGQKAKLYCAPIKGHSYVFWYQQVLKNEFKFLISFQNENVFDETGMPKERFSAKCLPNSPCSLEIQATKLEDSAVYFCASSQSSYEQYFGPGTRLTVT.

This clone has a handful of counts. DNA for the CDR3: TGCGCCAGCAGCTTGGGAGCCACCTACAATGAGCAGTTCTTC. Translating gives CASSLGATYNEQFF. The chain has TRBV5-1 and TRBJ2-1; D gene unclear. Germline assignment: CDR1 SGHRS and CDR2 YFSETQ. The CDR3 runs to 14 residues. The V end lost 0 bases, the J end lost 2 bases, and 6 bases lay between the germline ends.

The rearrangement uses TRBV4-2 and TRBJ2-1, with D perhaps matching TRBD2 (5 bases). Germline CDR1 reads LGHNA; CDR2 reads YNFKEQ. The V end was cut by 1 base, the J end by 0 bases, with 16 bases between. The CDR3 sequence is 18 residues long. Here the CDR3 DNA reads TGTGCCAGCAGCCAAGTCCACGGTGAGGGAAGCTCCTACAATGAGCAGTTCTTC. Translation gives CASSQVHGEGSSYNEQFF.

V is TRBV10-3 and J is TRBJ2-3; D could derive from TRBD1 or TRBD2 (5 bases each). CDR3 length: 16 residues. Between the trimmed V and J ends, which lost 6 bases and 5 bases, there was a span of 21 bases. Germline V gene lookup returns CDR1 ENHRY and CDR2 SYGVKD. CDR3 loop: CAISLLLGELEDTQYF. The CDR3 coding sequence is TGTGCCATCAGCCTCCTTCTGGGGGAGCTGGAAGATACGCAGTATTTT.

The V gene is TRBV6-5, the J gene TRBJ2-3; a possible D gene is TRBD2 (5 bases). Per the germline V gene, CDR1 is MNHEY and CDR2 is SVGAGI. The CDR3 runs to 14 residues. Trimming pared 0 bases from V and 11 bases from J, leaving 15 bases between. CDR3 nucleotides: TGTGCCAGCAGTTACTCGAGTAGCACCGAGGGGCAGTATTTT. Protein sequence: CASSYSSSTEGQYF.

This chain joins TRBV10-3 and TRBJ2-5, with 7 bases that match TRBD2. Trimming cost V 0 bases and J 4 bases; bases outside gene matches: 5. The germline CDR1 and CDR2 sequences are ENHRY and SYGVKD. This CDR3 spans 15 amino acids. The CDR3 nucleotides are TGTGCCATCAGTGAGTCGGGCGGACTAGGAGAGACCCAGTACTTC. Its protein is CAISESGGLGETQYF.

The chain combines TRBV11-2 with TRBJ1-2, with unresolved D. V was shortened by 2 bases and J by 8 bases, with 12 bases between the two germline ends. The CDR3 sequence is 13 residues long. Germline CDR1 SGHAT, CDR2 FQNNGV. CDR3 amino acids: CASSLSEKPGYTF. The CDR3, as DNA: TGTGCCAGCAGCTTATCGGAGAAGCCAGGCTACACCTTC.

V is TRBV7-6 and J is TRBJ2-7; perhaps TRBD2 as D (6 bases). CDR3 size: 15 residues. With 5 bases removed from V and 4 bases from J, the gap between germline ends came to 18 bases. The germline V gene encodes CDR1 SGHVS and CDR2 FNYEAQ. In DNA, the CDR3 is TGTGCCAGCAGCCCCCGAGGTTCGGGAGCTTACGAGCAGTACTTC. Translated, it gives CASSPRGSGAYEQYF.

The table lists this clone with many counts. J is TRBJ2-1 and V is TRBV6-1; TRBD1 or TRBD2 may be the D gene (5 bases each). Trimming took 1 base from V and 4 from J, leaving 8 bases between them. The CDR3 covers 14 residues. Germline CDR1 is MNHNS and CDR2 is SASEGT. CDR3 coding DNA: TGTGCCAGCAGTGAAGGGGACCGGTACAATGAGCAGTTCTTC. This codes for CASSEGDRYNEQFF.

The rearrangement joins TRBV29-1 to TRBJ2-1, with 7 bases that match TRBD1. CDR3 size: 13 residues. J gave up 1 base and V 5 bases, and 2 bases lay outside the gene matches. Germline assignment: CDR1 SQVTM and CDR2 ANQGSEA. The CDR3 DNA is TGCAGCGTTACAGGGGATTCCTACAATGAGCAGTTCTTC. It codes for CSVTGDSYNEQFF.

This chain joins TRBV10-2 and TRBJ2-7; maybe TRBD2 (5 bases). Germline loops: CDR1 WSHSY, CDR2 SAAADI. The CDR3 spans 11 residues. Trimming cost V 8 bases and J 3 bases, with 8 bases left between them. The CDR3 here is CASGSGYEQYF. CDR3 nucleotide sequence: TGCGCCAGCGGGAGTGGCTACGAGCAGTACTTC.

Comment on this clone: A far larger clone is one base from this, pointing to a likely read error. This chain links TRBV4-1 with TRBJ2-5, with 8 bases fitting TRBD1. The CDR3 is made up of 15 amino acids. Germline V gene lookup returns CDR1 MGHRA and CDR2 YSYEKL. V was clipped by 4 bases and J by 0 bases; unmatched bases: 4. This CDR3 reads CASSPLDRDQETQYF. The CDR3, as DNA: TGCGCCAGCAGCCCCCTGGACAGGGACCAAGAGACCCAGTACTTC.

Turning to this clone: Other nucleotide sequences in the sample specify the same CDR3. This sequence joins TRBV5-6 and TRBJ2-1; unclear D gene. Germline CDR1 is SGHDT and CDR2 is YYEEEE. This CDR3 has 13 residues. V was cut by 4 bases and J by 6 bases, with 11 bases left in between. The CDR3 protein is CASSLYNSNEQFF. CDR3 sequence (DNA): TGTGCCAGCAGCCTATATAACAGCAATGAGCAGTTCTTC. Based on the CDR3 plus reference TRBV5-6 and TRBJ2-1, the full variable domain is DAGVTQSPTHLIKTRGQQVTLRCSPKSGHDTVSWYQQALGQGPQFIFQYYEEEERQRGNFPDRFSGHQFPNYSSELNVNALLLGDSALYLCASSLYNSNEQFFGPGTRLTVL.

This sequence joins TRBV28 and TRBJ1-4; D call uncertain. Germline V gene sequence: CDR1 MDHEN, CDR2 SYDVKM. This CDR3 spans 15 amino acids. The V end was cut by 9 bases, the J end by 7 bases, with 21 bases between. CDR3 residues: CASNDWTGRREKLFF. The CDR3 bases are TGTGCCAGTAACGATTGGACGGGCCGGCGTGAAAAACTGTTTTTT.